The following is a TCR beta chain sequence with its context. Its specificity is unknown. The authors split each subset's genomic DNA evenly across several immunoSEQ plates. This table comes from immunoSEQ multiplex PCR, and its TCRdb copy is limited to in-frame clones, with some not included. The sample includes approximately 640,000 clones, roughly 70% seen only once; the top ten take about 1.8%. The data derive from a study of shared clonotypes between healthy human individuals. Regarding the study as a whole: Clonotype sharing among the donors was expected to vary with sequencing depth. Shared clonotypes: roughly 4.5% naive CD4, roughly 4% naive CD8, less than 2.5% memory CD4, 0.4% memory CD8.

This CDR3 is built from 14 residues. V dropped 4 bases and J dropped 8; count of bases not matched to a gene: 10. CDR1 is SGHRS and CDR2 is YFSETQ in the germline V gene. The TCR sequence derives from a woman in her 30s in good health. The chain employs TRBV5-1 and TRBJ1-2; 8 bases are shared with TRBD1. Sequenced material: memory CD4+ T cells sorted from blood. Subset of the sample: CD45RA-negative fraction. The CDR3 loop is CASSGPGQVLGYTF. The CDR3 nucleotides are TGCGCCAGCAGCGGACCGGGACAGGTGCTCGGCTACACCTTC. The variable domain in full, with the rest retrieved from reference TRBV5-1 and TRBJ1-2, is KAGVTQTPRYLIKTRGQQVTLSCSPISGHRSVSWYQQTPGQGLQFLFEYFSETQRNKGNFPGRFSGRQFSNSRSEMNVSTLELGDSALYLCASSGPGQVLGYTFGSGTRLTVV.